Each of the 6 T cell receptor beta chains below was sequenced from the same sample in a study of blood T cells in healthy people across ages. A second PCR of about 6 to 11 cycles used a sample-barcoded 5' primer and a J-beta primer mix. TCRdb ran MiXCR on the 5' RACE reads and lists one entry per CDR3 protein. The sample has roughly 730,000 distinct CDR3 sequences, 56% seen once; the top ten hold around a quarter. The sequenced sample was blood. These receptors originate from a man aged 35-49 years in good health.

There are a few counts of this clonotype. The junction shows a germline mismatch at one end, possibly a read error. This CDR3 reads CASSPDLGQQETQYF. DNA of the CDR3: TGTGCTAGCAGCCCCGATTTGGGGCAGCAAGAGACCCAGTACTTC. The chain has TRBV7-7 and TRBJ2-5; maybe TRBD1 (5 bases). CDR1 and CDR2 from the germline V gene are SSHAT and FNYEAQ (reference sequence). The CDR3 is 15 residues long.

This chain uses TRBV20-1 with TRBJ2-3, with D tentatively TRBD1 (5 bases). The V gene lost 5 bases and the J gene lost 0 bases, with 18 bases spanning the gap. The CDR3 spans 16 residues. CDR1 and CDR2 (germline): DFQATT, SNEGSKA (reference sequence). For the CDR3, the DNA is TGCAGTGCTGTACCAGCTGCAGGGATAAGCACAGATACGCAGTATTTT. It translates to CSAVPAAGISTDTQYF.

Remarks on this clonotype: The junction departs from the called germline gene at one end, perhaps through a read error. V is TRBV7-7 and J is TRBJ2-1; 8 nucleotides agree with TRBD1. The assigned J gene may be wrong: the sequence end matches TRBJ2-7 better. The CDR3 consists of 16 residues. From germline, CDR1 is SSHAT and CDR2 FNYEAQ (reference sequence). CDR3 region: CASSRADRANVDEQYF. As DNA, the CDR3 is TGTGCTAGCAGCCGAGCGGACAGGGCAAATGTGGATGAGCAGTACTTC.

This chain uses TRBV11-3 with TRBJ2-2; no clear D gene. Germline lookup yields CDR1 SGHNT and CDR2 YENEEA. Trimming removed 3 bases at V and 5 bases at J, with 7 bases between. This CDR3 contains 13 residues. CDR3: CASSLSVTGELFF. CDR3 DNA sequence: TGTGCCAGCAGCTTGTCCGTTACCGGGGAGCTGTTTTTT.

This clonotype occurred a few times. The chain employs TRBV28 and TRBJ2-5; D may be TRBD1 or TRBD2 (5 bases each). V was cut by 5 bases and J by 5 bases, with 12 bases left in between. Per germline, CDR1 MDHEN and CDR2 SYDVKM. The CDR3 is made up of 13 amino acids. CDR3 residues: CASSTRGFETQYF. Written as DNA, the CDR3 is TGTGCCAGCAGTACTAGGGGTTTTGAGACCCAGTACTTC. Full variable domain (outside the CDR3, taken from reference TRBV28 and TRBJ2-5): DVKVTQSSRYLVKRTGEKVFLECVQDMDHENMFWYRQDPGLGLRLIYFSYDVKMKEKGDIPEGYSVSREKKERFSLILESASTNQTSMYLCASSTRGFETQYFGPGTRLLVL.

The V and J genes are TRBV20-1 and TRBJ2-7, with 7 positions matching TRBD2. The CDR3 extends over 15 amino acids. The junction had 12 bases not matched to a gene; V was cut back by 0 bases and J by 7 bases. The germline V gene encodes CDR1 DFQATT and CDR2 SNEGSKA (reference sequence). The CDR3 DNA reads as TGCAGTGCTAGAGAGGGGGGAGGGTGGGGTGGAGAGCAGTACTTC. As protein: CSAREGGGWGGEQYF.